One sample yielded the 17 T cell receptor beta chains listed below, sequenced in a study of regulatory T cells in long-lasting Graves disease. CDR3-region Arm-PCR and iRepertoire HTBI primers produced the TCR beta libraries. TCRdb reprocessed the multiplex PCR reads via MiXCR and lists one record per CDR3 protein. The sample consists of about 540,000 distinct CDR3 sequences, 13% of them appearing once. Indicated time point: newly diagnosed GD, antithyroid drugs for less than 3 months. There was RNA extracted from PBMCs, and the TCR library was made from it. These same records also appear under a second study, on T cells in Graves' hyperthyroidism and ophthalmopathy.

The sample in question was peripheral blood mononuclear cells (PBMCs), obtained at new diagnosis, from a patient treated with antithyroid drugs. All receptors come from a man aged 25 to 40 with Graves disease.

This clonotype was detected ten times or more. This chain joins TRBV18 and TRBJ2-2, with TRBD2 identical over 8 bases. J gave up 7 bases and V 3 bases, and 7 bases lay outside the gene matches. CDR3 length: 15 amino acids. Germline-derived CDR1 and CDR2 are KGHSH and LQKENI. In DNA form, the CDR3 reads TGTGCCAGCTCACCTTGGCGGGAGGCGTACGGGGAGCTGTTTTTT. This translates into CASSPWREAYGELFF.

The table lists this clonotype with a few counts. The J gene is TRBJ1-2, the V gene TRBV7-2; D is undetermined. The CDR3 sequence is 14 residues long. Germline V lookup: CDR1 SGHTA, CDR2 FQGNSA. The ends were cut back, 0 bases at V and 3 bases at J, with 8 bases in the middle. The CDR3, as DNA: TGTGCCAGCAGCTTAGCTCCGGGGTACTATGGCTACACCTTC. It is translated as CASSLAPGYYGYTF.

This clonotype was detected ten times or more. J is TRBJ1-4 and V is TRBV20-1, with TRBD1 matching over 8 bases. This CDR3 spans 13 amino acids. V was pared by 5 bases and J by 10 bases, with 9 bases of the junction left unmatched. Germline values: CDR1 DFQATT, CDR2 SNEGSKA (reference sequence). The CDR3 here is CSAQGAPEGKLFF. The CDR3 DNA follows: TGCAGTGCTCAGGGGGCTCCCGAGGGAAAACTGTTTTTT.

The chain employs TRBV10-3 and TRBJ2-1; no firm D call. In germline, CDR1 is ENHRY, CDR2 SYGVKD. The CDR3 is 13 amino acids. Trimming stripped 4 bases from V and 7 bases from J, with 11 bases between. This CDR3 reads CAISGQFLNEQFF. The CDR3 DNA sequence: TGTGCCATCAGTGGTCAGTTTTTAAATGAGCAGTTCTTC.

This clonotype was seen many times. The V and J genes are TRBV28 and TRBJ2-1; D may match TRBD1 or TRBD2 (5 bases each). Trimming left V 5 bases short and J 5 bases short, with 13 bases between. Germline lookup yields CDR1 MDHEN and CDR2 SYDVKM. The CDR3 totals 14 residues. CDR3 residues: CASSTLGTNNEQFF. DNA of the CDR3: TGTGCCAGCAGTACCCTGGGGACCAACAATGAGCAGTTCTTC.

This clonotype was seen a handful of times. V is TRBV5-1 and J is TRBJ1-5; D ambiguous. Germline lookup yields CDR1 SGHRS and CDR2 YFSETQ. The CDR3 consists of 12 residues. V was clipped by 2 bases and J by 6 bases, with 6 bases between them. CDR3 DNA sequence: TGCGCCAGCAGCTTTTTTCTTCAGCCCCAGCATTTT. The encoded protein is CASSFFLQPQHF.

CDR3 DNA sequence: TGTGCCAGCAGCTTAGAGGGTGGGTTGGGTGAGCAGTTCTTC. Amino acids: CASSLEGGLGEQFF. J is TRBJ2-1 and V is TRBV7-9; D remains ambiguous. This CDR3 comprises 14 residues. Trimming stripped 1 base from V and 9 bases from J, with 13 bases between. Germline loops: CDR1 SEHNR, CDR2 FQNEAQ (reference sequence).

Note on this clonotype: A read error may be the cause here, since a much bigger clone is one base away. The chain recombines TRBV10-3 with TRBJ2-3; 10 bases match TRBD1. The DNA end lines up better with TRBJ2-1; the J call may be wrong. The CDR3 runs 13 residues. Germline CDR1 and CDR2: ENHRY and SYGVKD. The CDR3 region has the DNA TGTGCCATCAGCTTGACAGGGGGCTACGAGCAGTTCTTC. This codes for CAISLTGGYEQFF.

This clonotype has a count of ten or more. The gene calls are TRBV2 and TRBJ2-1; a possible D gene is TRBD2 (5 bases). Deletions cut 6 bases from V and 8 bases from J, with 14 bases between. Germline-derived CDR1 and CDR2 are SNHLY and FYNNEI. This CDR3 is 13 amino acids long. The CDR3 nucleotides read TGTGCCAGCAGCGATACGGAGGACGATGAGCAGTTCTTC. Translating gives CASSDTEDDEQFF.

The V and J genes are TRBV7-9 and TRBJ1-5; D is unresolved. CDR3 length: 14 residues. Germline values: CDR1 SEHNR, CDR2 FQNEAQ (reference sequence). With 5 bases removed from V and 7 bases from J, the gap between germline ends came to 15 bases. The CDR3 spells CASSGEGGQQPQHF. For the CDR3, the DNA is TGTGCCAGCAGCGGAGAAGGCGGTCAGCAGCCCCAGCATTTT.

In its sample, this clonotype was seen many times. This chain joins TRBV12-3 or TRBV12-4 and TRBJ2-6; D not resolved. This CDR3 comprises 15 residues. The V gene lost 3 bases and the J gene lost 2 bases, with 8 bases spanning the gap. The CDR3 bases are TGTGCCAGCAGTTTCAACGTGCCTGGGGCCAACGTCCTGACTTTC. Translated, it gives CASSFNVPGANVLTF.

With respect to this clonotype: This may be a read error, as it is one base from a much larger clone. This chain joins TRBV30 and TRBJ1-1; D unresolved. The V end lost 2 bases, the J end lost 6 bases, and 10 bases lay between the germline ends. Germline CDR1 and CDR2: GTSNPN and SVGIG (reference sequence). This CDR3 is 12 amino acids long. CDR3 nucleotides: TGTGCCTGGAGTAGCCTAAACGCTGAAGCTTTCTTT. Residues: CAWSSLNAEAFF.

The rearrangement joins TRBV5-1 to TRBJ2-5; 9 bases agree with TRBD2. The CDR3 loop spans 16 amino acids. CDR1 SGHRS and CDR2 YFSETQ come from the germline V gene. Trimming took 0 bases from V and 1 from J; bases not matched to a gene: 4. CDR3 nucleotides: TGCGCCAGCAGCTTGGCGGGGACTAGCAGCCAAGAGACCCAGTACTTC. Encoded protein: CASSLAGTSSQETQYF.

This clonotype was recorded many times. Germline and junction disagree at one end, which may indicate a read error. The chain combines TRBV5-1 with TRBJ2-7; 9 nucleotides match TRBD2. CDR3 size: 15 residues. The germline V gene has CDR1 SGHRS and CDR2 YFSETQ. The DNA for the CDR3 is TGTGCCAGCAGCCCCCCGGGACTAGCTATCTACGAGCAGTACTTC. It translates to CASSPPGLAIYEQYF. The whole variable domain, remainder taken from reference TRBV5-1 and TRBJ2-7, is KAGVTQTPRYLIKTRGQQVTLSCSPISGHRSVSWYQQTPGQGLQFLFEYFSETQRNKGNFPGRFSGRQFSNSRSEMNVSTLELGDSALYLCASSPPGLAIYEQYFGPGTRLTVT.

There are many counts of this clonotype. V and J are TRBV7-2 and TRBJ2-4; 11 nucleotides line up with TRBD2. J gave up 2 bases and V 4 bases, and 13 bases lay outside the gene matches. The CDR3 has 19 residues. CDR1 SGHTA and CDR2 FQGNSA come from the germline V gene. The CDR3 DNA reads TGTGCCAGCAGCTCCGGGACTAGCGGTACCGTGCTGACCAAAAACATTCAGTACTTC. Residues: CASSSGTSGTVLTKNIQYF.

The chain is built from TRBV29-1 and TRBJ1-3; D not resolved. Germline CDR1 reads SQVTM; CDR2 reads ANQGSEA. V was cut by 6 bases and J by 4 bases, with 13 bases left in between. The CDR3 is made up of 13 amino acids. CDR3 in DNA: TGCAGCGTCGTCACCGGAGGAGGAAACACCATATATTTT. It codes for CSVVTGGGNTIYF.

The chain carries TRBV25-1 and TRBJ2-7, with D perhaps being TRBD1 or TRBD2 (5 bases each). Germline loops: CDR1 MGHDK, CDR2 SYGVNS. This CDR3 has 14 residues. Trimming removed 8 bases at V and 5 bases at J, with 19 bases between. CDR3 sequence reads: CASVRIEGRHEQYF. The CDR3 DNA reads as TGTGCCAGCGTCCGGATCGAGGGGCGGCACGAGCAGTACTTC.